Following are 15 T cell receptor beta chains from one sample sequenced in a study of vaccination and CD4 T cells after COVID-19. Scientists ran DNA taken from cultured CD4+ T cells through the Oncomine TCR Beta short-read assay for sequencing. TCRdb redid the calling of the PCR reads with MiXCR, one entry per CDR3 protein. The sample contains 15,000 to 20,000 distinct CDR3 sequences, about three quarters of which appear only once. These receptors have no known antigen. Treatment reported: approximately 10-day PBMC culture with coronavirus spike peptide pools or control peptides (ViraFEST assay). The sample consisted of CD4+ T cells from blood, cultured in vitro, taken after SARS-CoV-2 vaccination. These receptors all come from a human donor who received a COVID-19 vaccine.

The CDR3 sequence is CASKADGGYTF. CDR3 DNA: TGTGCCAGCAAGGCAGATGGAGGCTACACCTTC. The rearrangement joins TRBV2 to TRBJ1-2; D remains unclear. This CDR3 has 11 amino acids. From germline, CDR1 is SNHLY and CDR2 FYNNEI. Trimming removed 7 bases from V and 8 bases from J, with 11 bases in between.

V is TRBV6-1 and J is TRBJ2-1; D unclear. This CDR3 is built from 13 residues. Trimming cost V 7 bases and J 5 bases, with 12 bases left between them. Germline V gives CDR1 MNHNS, CDR2 SASEGT. CDR3 DNA: TGTGCCAGCACTTTTAACAGAGACAATGAGCAGTTCTTC. Protein product: CASTFNRDNEQFF.

V gene TRBV19 combines with J gene TRBJ2-2, with 9 bases aligning to TRBD1. The V gene end was trimmed by 4 bases and the J gene end by 9 bases; junction bases not matched to a gene: 12. The CDR3 length is 16 residues. Per the germline V gene, CDR1 is LNHDA and CDR2 is SQIVND (reference sequence). CDR3 nucleotides: TGTGCCAGTAGTAATAGGGGGACAGGGTTTCGGCGGGAGCTGTTTTTT. Translation: CASSNRGTGFRRELFF.

The chain links TRBV2 to TRBJ2-7, with 11 bases that match TRBD1. Trimming at V came to 4 bases and at J to 2 bases, leaving 4 bases not matched to a gene. This CDR3 has 15 residues. The germline CDR1 and CDR2 sequences are SNHLY and FYNNEI. The CDR3 is CASSVGTGGTYEQYF. CDR3 nucleotides: TGTGCCAGCAGTGTAGGGACAGGGGGTACCTACGAGCAGTACTTC.

V and J are TRBV5-1 and TRBJ1-5; the D is unclear. There are 14 residues in the CDR3. With 0 bases removed from V and 3 bases from J, the gap between germline ends came to 7 bases. Germline values: CDR1 SGHRS, CDR2 YFSETQ. CDR3 region: CASSLGGLNQPQHF. The CDR3 DNA reads TGCGCCAGCAGCTTGGGCGGACTCAATCAGCCCCAGCATTTT.

This chain uses TRBV4-1 with TRBJ1-2; maybe TRBD1 (6 bases). The CDR3 has 17 amino acids. Trimming removed 0 bases at V and 0 bases at J, with 14 bases between. Germline CDR1 is MGHRA and CDR2 is YSYEKL. Here the CDR3 reads CASSQDLVTGPNYGYTF. The CDR3 DNA reads as TGCGCCAGCAGCCAAGATTTAGTAACAGGGCCTAACTATGGCTACACCTTC.

The rearrangement uses TRBV7-2 and TRBJ2-7, with 12 positions matching TRBD1. From germline, CDR1 is SGHTA and CDR2 FQGNSA. J lost 2 bases, V lost 1 base, and 12 bases had no gene match. This CDR3 spans 19 amino acids. This CDR3 is CASSLVVGTGGRRPYEQYF. The DNA of the CDR3 is TGTGCCAGCAGCTTAGTTGTCGGGACAGGGGGCAGGCGTCCCTACGAGCAGTACTTC.

The chain employs TRBV29-1 and TRBJ2-2; 10 bases agree with TRBD1. After removal of 5 bases from V and 13 bases from J, the junction contained 13 bases not matched to a gene. CDR3 length: 14 residues. The germline gives CDR1 SQVTM, CDR2 ANQGSEA. CDR3 in DNA: TGCAGCGTTCACGGGACAGGGGTTTCTGGCGTGCTGTTTTTT. Protein: CSVHGTGVSGVLFF.

This chain joins TRBV19 and TRBJ2-7; possible D gene TRBD2, 6 bases. V lost 6 bases to trimming and J lost 6 bases, with 18 bases between them. CDR1 LNHDA and CDR2 SQIVND come from the germline V gene (reference sequence). The CDR3 contains 14 residues. CDR3 nucleotide sequence: TGTGCCAGTAGCCACCGGGACTTGTACTTCGAGCAGTACTTC. Translated, it gives CASSHRDLYFEQYF.

In DNA, the CDR3 is TGTGCCAGCAGCCAAGTTTACAGGGAGGGGGGCTACACCTTC. Amino acids: CASSQVYREGGYTF. The chain combines TRBV14 with TRBJ1-2; weak D call: TRBD1 (6 bases). Germline V CDR1 and CDR2: SGHDN, FVKESK. The CDR3 has 14 residues. V gave up 1 base and J gave up 8 bases, with 14 bases separating them.

CDR3 region: CASSLVGGDTEAFF. The CDR3 bases are TGCGCCAGCAGCTTGGTGGGGGGGGACACTGAAGCTTTCTTT. This sequence joins TRBV5-1 and TRBJ1-1; D possibly corresponds to TRBD1 (5 bases). The germline V gene encodes CDR1 SGHRS and CDR2 YFSETQ. This CDR3 is built from 14 residues. V dropped 0 bases and J dropped 3 bases, with 9 bases sitting between them.

CDR3 nucleotides: TGCGCCAGCAGCTTGGATCTAGACGAGCAGTACTTC. It codes for CASSLDLDEQYF. This chain connects TRBV5-1 to TRBJ2-7, with D unclear. Trimming cost V 0 bases and J 5 bases, with 6 bases left between them. The CDR3 is 12 residues long. The germline CDR1 and CDR2 sequences are SGHRS and YFSETQ.

J is TRBJ2-7 and V is TRBV5-6; D gene ambiguous. The V end lost 0 bases, the J end lost 3 bases, and 7 bases lay between the germline ends. The V gene's germline CDR1 is SGHDT and CDR2 YYEEEE. The CDR3 is made up of 13 amino acids. CDR3 amino acids: CASSLGGYYEQYF. CDR3 sequence (DNA): TGTGCCAGCAGCTTGGGCGGATACTACGAGCAGTACTTC.

The V gene is TRBV2, the J gene TRBJ2-5, with 8 nucleotides matching TRBD2. This CDR3 has 15 residues. Looked up from germline, CDR1 is SNHLY and CDR2 is FYNNEI. The junction had 15 bases not matched to a gene; V was cut back by 11 bases and J by 4 bases. CDR3 residues: CASSQERGSAETQYF. CDR3 bases: TGTGCCTCGAGTCAGGAGCGGGGGTCGGCAGAGACCCAGTACTTC.

The genes are TRBV6-1 and TRBJ1-1; D gene unclear. The germline gives CDR1 MNHNS, CDR2 SASEGT. V was pared by 2 bases and J by 1 base, with 17 bases between. The CDR3 runs to 17 residues. This CDR3 reads CASSEYGRSWGNTEAFF. The CDR3 DNA reads TGTGCCAGCAGTGAATACGGGAGGAGTTGGGGGAACACTGAAGCTTTCTTT.